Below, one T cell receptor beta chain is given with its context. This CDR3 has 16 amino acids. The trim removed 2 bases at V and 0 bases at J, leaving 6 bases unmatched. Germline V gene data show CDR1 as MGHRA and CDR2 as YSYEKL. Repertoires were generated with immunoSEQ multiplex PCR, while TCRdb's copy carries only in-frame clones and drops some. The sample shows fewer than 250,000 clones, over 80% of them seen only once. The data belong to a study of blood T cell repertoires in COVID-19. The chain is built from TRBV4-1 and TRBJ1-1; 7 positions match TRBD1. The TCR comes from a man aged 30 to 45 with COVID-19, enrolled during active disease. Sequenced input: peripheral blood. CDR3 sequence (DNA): TGCGCCAGCAGCCAAAGCCCGACAGGGATGAACACTGAAGCTTTCTTT. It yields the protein CASSQSPTGMNTEAFF.